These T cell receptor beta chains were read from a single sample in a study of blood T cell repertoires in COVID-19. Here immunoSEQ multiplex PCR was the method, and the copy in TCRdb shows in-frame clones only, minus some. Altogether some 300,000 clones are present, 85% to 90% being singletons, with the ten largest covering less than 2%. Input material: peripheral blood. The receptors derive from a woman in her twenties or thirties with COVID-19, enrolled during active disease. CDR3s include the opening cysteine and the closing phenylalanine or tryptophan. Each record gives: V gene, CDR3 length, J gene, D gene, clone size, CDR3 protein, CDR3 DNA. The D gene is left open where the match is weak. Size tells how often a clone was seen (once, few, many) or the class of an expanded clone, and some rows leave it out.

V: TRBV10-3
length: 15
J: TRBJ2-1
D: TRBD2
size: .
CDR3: CAISRGLAGTHEQFF
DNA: TGTGCCATCAGCAGGGGACTAGCGGGTACTCATGAGCAGTTCTTC

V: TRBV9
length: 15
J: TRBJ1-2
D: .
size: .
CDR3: CASSVGDTAFYGYTF
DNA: TGTGCCAGCAGCGTTGGGGACACAGCCTTCTATGGCTACACCTTC

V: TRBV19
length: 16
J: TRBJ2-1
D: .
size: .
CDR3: CASSTQSGRGGNEQFF
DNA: TGTGCCAGTAGTACGCAGAGCGGCAGGGGTGGCAATGAGCAGTTCTTC

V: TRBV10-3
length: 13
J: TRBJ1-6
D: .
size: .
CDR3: CAINRGIESPLHF
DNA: TGTGCCATCAACCGGGGGATAGAATCACCCCTCCACTTT

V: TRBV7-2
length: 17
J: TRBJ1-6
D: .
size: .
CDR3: CASRTIPGGGRDSPLHF
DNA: TGTGCCAGCAGAACTATACCTGGGGGGGGAAGGGATTCACCCCTCCACTTT

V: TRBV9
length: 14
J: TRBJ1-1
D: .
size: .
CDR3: CASSLRTENTEAFF
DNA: TGTGCCAGCAGCCTAAGGACAGAGAACACTGAAGCTTTCTTT

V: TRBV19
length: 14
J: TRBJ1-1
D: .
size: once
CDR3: CASSRGDLYTEAFF
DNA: TGTGCCAGTAGTAGGGGGGACCTATACACTGAAGCTTTCTTT

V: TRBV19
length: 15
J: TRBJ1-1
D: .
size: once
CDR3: CASSTGRAGDTEAFF
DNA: TGTGCCAGTAGTACAGGGAGGGCTGGAGACACTGAAGCTTTCTTT

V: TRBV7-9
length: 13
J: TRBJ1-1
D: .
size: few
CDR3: CASSLDSGTEAFF
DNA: TGTGCCAGCAGCTTGGACTCGGGCACTGAAGCTTTCTTT

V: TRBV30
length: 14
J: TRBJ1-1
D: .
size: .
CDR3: CAWSSIGGSTEAFF
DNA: TGTGCCTGGAGTAGTATCGGAGGAAGCACTGAAGCTTTCTTT

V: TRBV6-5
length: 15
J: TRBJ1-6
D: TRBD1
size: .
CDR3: CASSPSGGGNSPLHF
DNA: TGTGCCAGCAGTCCTTCAGGGGGAGGCAATTCACCCCTCCACTTT

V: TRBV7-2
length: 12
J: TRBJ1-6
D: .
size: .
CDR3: CASSLINSPLHF
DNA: TGTGCCAGCAGCCTTATCAATTCACCCCTCCACTTT

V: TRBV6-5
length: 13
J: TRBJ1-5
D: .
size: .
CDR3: CASSYGGNQPQHF
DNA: TGTGCCAGCAGTTACGGGGGGAATCAGCCCCAGCATTTT

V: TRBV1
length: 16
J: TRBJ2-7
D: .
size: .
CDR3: CTSSQDRQGVRSEQYF
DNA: TGCACCAGCAGCCAAGACAGACAGGGGGTCAGGTCCGAGCAGTACTTC

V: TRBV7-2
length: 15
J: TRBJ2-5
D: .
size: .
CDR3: CASSLVLSRGETQYF
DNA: TGTGCCAGCAGCTTAGTTTTGTCCAGGGGAGAGACCCAGTACTTC

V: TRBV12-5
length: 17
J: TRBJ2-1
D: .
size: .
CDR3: CASGLVHGAGATDEQFF
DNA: TGTGCTAGTGGTTTGGTACATGGGGCAGGGGCTACCGATGAGCAGTTCTTC

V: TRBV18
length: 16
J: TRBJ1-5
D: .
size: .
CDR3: CASSPSSGVVDQPQHF
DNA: TGTGCCAGCTCACCATCCTCGGGAGTCGTGGATCAGCCCCAGCATTTT

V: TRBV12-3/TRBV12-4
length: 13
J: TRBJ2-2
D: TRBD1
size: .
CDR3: CASGQVNTGELFF
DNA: TGTGCCAGCGGACAGGTGAACACCGGGGAGCTGTTTTTT

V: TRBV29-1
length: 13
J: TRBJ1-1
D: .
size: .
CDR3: CSAKGLVDTEAFF
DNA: TGCAGCGCGAAGGGGTTGGTGGACACTGAAGCTTTCTTT

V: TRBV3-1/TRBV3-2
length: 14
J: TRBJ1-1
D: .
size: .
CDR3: CASSHDQKNTEAFF
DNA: TGTGCCAGCAGCCACGATCAGAAGAACACTGAAGCTTTCTTT

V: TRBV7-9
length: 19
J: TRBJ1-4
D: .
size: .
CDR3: CASIRQIGGLRPNNEKLFF
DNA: TGTGCCAGCATCAGACAGATCGGGGGGTTGCGGCCTAATAATGAAAAACTGTTTTTT

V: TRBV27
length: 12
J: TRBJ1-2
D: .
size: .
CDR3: CASRAGGYGYTF
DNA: TGTGCCAGCAGGGCCGGGGGCTATGGCTACACCTTC

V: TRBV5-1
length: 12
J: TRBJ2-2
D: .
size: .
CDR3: CASSFDTGELFF
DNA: TGCGCCAGCAGCTTCGACACCGGGGAGCTGTTTTTT

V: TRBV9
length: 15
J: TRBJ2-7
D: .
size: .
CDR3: CASSVAGGTTYEQYF
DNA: TGTGCCAGCAGCGTAGCAGGGGGGACAACCTACGAGCAGTACTTC

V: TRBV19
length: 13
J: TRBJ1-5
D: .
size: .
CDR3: CASSPGSGQPQHF
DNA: TGTGCCAGTAGTCCGGGGAGTGGACAGCCCCAGCATTTT

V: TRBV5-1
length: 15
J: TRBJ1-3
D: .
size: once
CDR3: CASSPYTGPGNTIYF
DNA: TGCGCCAGCAGCCCGTATACAGGGCCTGGAAACACCATATATTTT

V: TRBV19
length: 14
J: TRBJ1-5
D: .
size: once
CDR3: CASSPQGFNQPQHF
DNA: TGTGCCAGTAGTCCACAGGGCTTCAATCAGCCCCAGCATTTT

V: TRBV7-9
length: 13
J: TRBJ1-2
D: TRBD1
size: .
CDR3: CASSFRQGGGYTF
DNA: TGTGCCAGCAGCTTTCGACAGGGGGGTGGCTACACCTTC

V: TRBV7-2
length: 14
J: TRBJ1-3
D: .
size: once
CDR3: CASSPQSSGNTIYF
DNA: TGTGCCAGCAGCCCACAGAGCTCTGGAAACACCATATATTTT

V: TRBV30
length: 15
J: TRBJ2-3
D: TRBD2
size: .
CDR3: CAWKVSGASSDTQYF
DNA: TGTGCCTGGAAGGTTAGCGGGGCTTCATCAGATACGCAGTATTTT

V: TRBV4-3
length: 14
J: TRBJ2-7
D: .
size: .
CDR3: CASSQELPSYEQYF
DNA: TGCGCCAGCAGCCAAGAGTTGCCGAGCTACGAGCAGTACTTC

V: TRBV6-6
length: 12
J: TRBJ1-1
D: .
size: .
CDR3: CASSYPNTEAFF
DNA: TGTGCCAGCAGTTACCCTAACACTGAAGCTTTCTTT

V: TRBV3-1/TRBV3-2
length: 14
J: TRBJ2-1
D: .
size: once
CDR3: CASSQRLALDEQFF
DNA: TGTGCCAGCAGCCAAAGGCTAGCGTTGGATGAGCAGTTCTTC

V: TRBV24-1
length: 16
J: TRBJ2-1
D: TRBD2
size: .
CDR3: CATSDPPGGGDNEQFF
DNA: TGTGCCACCAGTGATCCCCCTGGCGGGGGGGACAATGAGCAGTTCTTC